This T cell receptor beta chain was recovered during a study of identical twins. In TCRdb, the 5' RACE reads were re-called with MiXCR into one record per CDR3 protein. The profile shows about 340,000 distinct CDR3 sequences, roughly 9% of them singletons. Trimming removed 8 bases from V and 0 bases from J, with 6 bases in between. CDR3 length equals 12 residues. The germline gives CDR1 SNHLY, CDR2 FYNNEI. This clonotype originated in a woman between 45 and 65 years old in good health. Material: naive T cells sorted from blood. The chain has TRBV2 and TRBJ2-3; D is undetermined. The CDR3 here is CASVTSTDTQYF. CDR3 bases: TGTGCCAGCGTCACTAGCACAGATACGCAGTATTTT.